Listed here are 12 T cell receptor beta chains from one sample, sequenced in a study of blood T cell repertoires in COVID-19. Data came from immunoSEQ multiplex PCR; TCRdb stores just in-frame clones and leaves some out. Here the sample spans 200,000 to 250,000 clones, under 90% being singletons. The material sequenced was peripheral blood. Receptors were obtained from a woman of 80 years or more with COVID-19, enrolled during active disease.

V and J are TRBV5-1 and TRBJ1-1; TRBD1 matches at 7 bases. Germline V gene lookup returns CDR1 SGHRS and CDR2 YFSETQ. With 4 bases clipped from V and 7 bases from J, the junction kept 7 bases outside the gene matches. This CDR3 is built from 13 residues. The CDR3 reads CASSTGQAGEAFF. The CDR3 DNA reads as TGCGCCAGCAGCACCGGACAGGCAGGTGAAGCTTTCTTT.

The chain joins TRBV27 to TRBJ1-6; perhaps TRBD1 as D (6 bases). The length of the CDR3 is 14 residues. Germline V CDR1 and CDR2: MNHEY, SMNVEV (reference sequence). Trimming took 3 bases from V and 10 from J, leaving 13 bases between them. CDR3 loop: CASSFFQGPSPLHF. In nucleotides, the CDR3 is TGTGCCAGCAGTTTCTTCCAGGGGCCATCACCCCTCCACTTT.

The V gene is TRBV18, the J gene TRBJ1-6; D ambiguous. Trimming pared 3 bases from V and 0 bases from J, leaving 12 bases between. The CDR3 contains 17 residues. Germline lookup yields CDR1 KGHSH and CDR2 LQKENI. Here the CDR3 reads CASSPGLRASYNSPLHF. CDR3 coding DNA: TGTGCCAGCTCACCTGGTCTTAGAGCCTCCTATAATTCACCCCTCCACTTT.

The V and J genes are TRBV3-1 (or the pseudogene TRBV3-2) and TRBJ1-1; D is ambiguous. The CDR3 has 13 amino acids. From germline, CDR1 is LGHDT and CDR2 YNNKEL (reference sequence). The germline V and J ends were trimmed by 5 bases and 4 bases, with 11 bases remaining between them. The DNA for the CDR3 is TGTGCCAGCAGCTCCTCCACGGGCACTGAAGCTTTCTTT. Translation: CASSSSTGTEAFF.

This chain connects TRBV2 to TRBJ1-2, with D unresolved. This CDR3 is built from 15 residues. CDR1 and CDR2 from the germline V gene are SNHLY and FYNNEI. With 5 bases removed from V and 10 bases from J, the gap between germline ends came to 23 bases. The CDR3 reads CASSQIVDPGLPYTF. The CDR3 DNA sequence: TGTGCCAGCAGTCAAATAGTCGACCCGGGGTTGCCCTACACCTTC.

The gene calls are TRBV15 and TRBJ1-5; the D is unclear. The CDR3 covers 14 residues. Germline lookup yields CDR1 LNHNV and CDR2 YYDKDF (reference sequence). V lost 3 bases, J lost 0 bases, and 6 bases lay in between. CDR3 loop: CATSSQFSNQPQHF. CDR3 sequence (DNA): TGTGCCACCAGCAGCCAATTTAGCAATCAGCCCCAGCATTTT.

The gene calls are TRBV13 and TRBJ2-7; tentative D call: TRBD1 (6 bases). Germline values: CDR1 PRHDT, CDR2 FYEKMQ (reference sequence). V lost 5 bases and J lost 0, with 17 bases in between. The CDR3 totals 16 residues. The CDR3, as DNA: TGTGCCAGCAGCCCGTTGGGGGCGGCAAGCTCCTACGAGCAGTACTTC. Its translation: CASSPLGAASSYEQYF.

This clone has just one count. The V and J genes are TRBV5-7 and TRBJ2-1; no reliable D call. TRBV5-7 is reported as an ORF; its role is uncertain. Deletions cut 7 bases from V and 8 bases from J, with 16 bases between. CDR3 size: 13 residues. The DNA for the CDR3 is TGTGCCAGCGGCTATTACCCGCGCGATGAGCAGTTCTTC. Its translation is CASGYYPRDEQFF.

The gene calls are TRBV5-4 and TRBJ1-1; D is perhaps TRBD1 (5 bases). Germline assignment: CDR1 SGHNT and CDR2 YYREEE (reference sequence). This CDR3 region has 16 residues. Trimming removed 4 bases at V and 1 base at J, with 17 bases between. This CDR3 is CASSPSSRARNTEAFF. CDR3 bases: TGTGCCAGCAGCCCTAGTAGCAGGGCGAGGAACACTGAAGCTTTCTTT.

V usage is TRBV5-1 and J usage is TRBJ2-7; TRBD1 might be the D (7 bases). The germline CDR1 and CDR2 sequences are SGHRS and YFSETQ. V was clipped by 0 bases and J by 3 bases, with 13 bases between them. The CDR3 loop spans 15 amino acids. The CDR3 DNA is TGCGCCAGCAGCTTGGGGAGGGGACAGTTCTACGAGCAGTACTTC. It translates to CASSLGRGQFYEQYF.

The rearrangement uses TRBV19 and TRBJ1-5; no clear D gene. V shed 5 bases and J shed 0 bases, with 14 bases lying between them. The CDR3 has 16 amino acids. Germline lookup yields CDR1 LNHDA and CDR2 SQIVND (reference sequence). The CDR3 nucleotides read TGTGCCAGTAGTCTTTTCGACCGACATAGCAATCAGCCCCAGCATTTT. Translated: CASSLFDRHSNQPQHF.

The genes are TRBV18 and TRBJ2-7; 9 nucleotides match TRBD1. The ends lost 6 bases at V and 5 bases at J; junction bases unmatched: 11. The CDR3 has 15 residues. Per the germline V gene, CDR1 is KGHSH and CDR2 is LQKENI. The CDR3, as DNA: TGTGCCAGCTCCCCGGGACAGGGCTTGACGGACGAGCAGTACTTC. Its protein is CASSPGQGLTDEQYF. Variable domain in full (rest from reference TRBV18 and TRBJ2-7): NAGVMQNPRHLVRRRGQEARLRCSPMKGHSHVYWYRQLPEEGLKFMVYLQKENIIDESGMPKERFSAEFPKEGPSILRIQQVVRGDSAAYFCASSPGQGLTDEQYFGPGTRLTVT.